This T cell receptor beta chain was recovered during a study of shared clonotypes between healthy human individuals. Study findings and constraints: Clonotype sharing among donors was expected to depend on sequencing depth.

Per the germline V gene, CDR1 is MNHEY and CDR2 is SVGAGI. The CDR3 length is 11 residues. V was shortened by 8 bases and J by 7 bases, with 12 bases between the two germline ends. The assay was immunoSEQ multiplex PCR, and TCRdb's table has in-frame clones only and misses some. The sample holds a few hundred thousand clones, roughly three quarters seen once. This clone has more than one count but fewer than ten. Its specificity is unknown. The clonotype was recovered from a woman aged 40 to 49 in good health. Some clones in this sample may be carry-over from other donors' samples. Sequencing was carried out using PBMCs. The genes are TRBV6-5 and TRBJ2-7; D might be TRBD2 (6 bases). CDR3 amino acids: CASGLAREQYF. CDR3 sequence (DNA): TGTGCCAGCGGGCTAGCGCGGGAGCAGTACTTC.